The 13 T cell receptor beta chains given below trace back to one sample, sequenced in a study of graft-versus-host responses after intestinal transplantation. The data were produced by immunoSEQ multiplex PCR, yet TCRdb's version contains in-frame clones alone and is incomplete. The data show about 88,000 clones, around 90% seen once. Their target antigens are unknown. The sample in question was unstimulated CD4+ T cells sorted from spleen or lymph node cells, obtained before transplant. All receptors come from a human donor who was the organ donor for an intestinal transplant.

This chain connects TRBV19 to TRBJ1-2; TRBD1 is a possible D gene (5 bases). The V end lost 7 bases, the J end lost 4 bases, and 16 bases lay between the germline ends. The CDR3 is made up of 14 amino acids. Germline V lookup: CDR1 LNHDA, CDR2 SQIVND (reference sequence). CDR3 region: CASTQRGYGYGYTF. The DNA of the CDR3 is TGTGCCAGTACCCAAAGGGGCTATGGCTATGGCTACACCTTC.

This clone was found a few times. The rearrangement uses TRBV30 and TRBJ1-1; unclear D gene. Germline-derived CDR1 and CDR2 are GTSNPN and SVGIG (reference sequence). V shed 5 bases and J shed 8 bases, with 15 bases lying between them. The CDR3 covers 12 residues. The CDR3 here is CAWEGTRTEAFF. As DNA, the CDR3 is TGTGCCTGGGAGGGTACTAGGACGGAAGCTTTCTTT.

The rearrangement links TRBV25-1 to TRBJ2-1, with TRBD2 as a possible D gene (6 bases). V lost 8 bases and J 9 bases, leaving 11 bases between the germline ends. Germline lookup yields CDR1 MGHDK and CDR2 SYGVNS. This CDR3 is 11 amino acids long. The chain's CDR3 is CASRTSSEQFF. Written as DNA, the CDR3 is TGTGCCAGCCGTACTAGCTCTGAGCAGTTCTTC.

V and J are TRBV27 and TRBJ1-6, with a possible D match to TRBD1 (6 bases). Germline assignment: CDR1 MNHEY and CDR2 SMNVEV (reference sequence). The V end was cut by 3 bases, the J end by 8 bases, with 11 bases between. The CDR3 length is 14 residues. The DNA of the CDR3 is TGTGCCAGCAGTTTCCAGGGGAAGGATTCACCCCTCCACTTT. Residues: CASSFQGKDSPLHF.

This chain joins TRBV10-2 and TRBJ2-4; TRBD1 might be the D (5 bases). CDR3 length equals 12 residues. CDR1 is WSHSY and CDR2 is SAAADI in the germline V gene. Trimming left V 6 bases short and J 9 bases short, with 12 bases between. CDR3 sequence: CASRWAQGIQYF. The CDR3 region has the DNA TGCGCCAGCAGGTGGGCTCAGGGCATTCAGTACTTC.

The J gene is TRBJ2-1, the V gene TRBV6-5, with D tentatively TRBD2 (6 bases). CDR3 length equals 15 residues. Trimming took off 4 bases at V and 2 bases at J, with 12 bases between the two ends. CDR1 is MNHEY, CDR2 SVGAGI, per germline. CDR3 sequence: CASSSGEQPYNEQFF. In DNA form, the CDR3 reads TGTGCCAGCAGTTCGGGAGAACAGCCCTACAATGAGCAGTTCTTC.

CDR3 protein: CASSRQGINYGYTF. For the CDR3, the DNA is TGCGCCAGCAGCAGACAGGGGATTAACTATGGCTACACCTTC. The V gene is TRBV10-2, the J gene TRBJ1-2; 8 bases match TRBD1. Trimming cost V 6 bases and J 1 base; bases outside gene matches: 4. Looked up from germline, CDR1 is WSHSY and CDR2 is SAAADI. CDR3 length: 14 residues.

The chain links TRBV13 to TRBJ1-1; D possibly corresponds to TRBD1 (5 bases). Germline V gives CDR1 PRHDT, CDR2 FYEKMQ (reference sequence). V shed 5 bases and J shed 5 bases, with 12 bases lying between them. This CDR3 spans 13 amino acids. The CDR3 nucleotides read TGTGCCAGCAGCCCCGTCCCAGGGACTGAAGCTTTCTTT. This encodes CASSPVPGTEAFF.

The gene calls are TRBV7-6 and TRBJ1-1, with 11 bases matching TRBD1. CDR3 length: 17 amino acids. V lost 3 bases to trimming and J lost 1 base; unmatched junction nucleotides: 7. The germline CDR1 and CDR2 sequences are SGHVS and FNYEAQ. The CDR3 loop is CASSLVGTGGGNTEAFF. CDR3 nucleotide sequence: TGTGCCAGCAGCTTGGTTGGGACAGGGGGAGGGAACACTGAAGCTTTCTTT.

The rearrangement uses TRBV5-4 and TRBJ2-3; 9 nucleotides line up with TRBD1. This CDR3 region has 16 residues. With V trimmed by 4 bases and J by 0 bases, 6 bases remained unmatched. Germline V gene data show CDR1 as SGHNT and CDR2 as YYREEE (reference sequence). CDR3: CASSPGTGKSTDTQYF. Written as DNA, the CDR3 is TGTGCCAGCAGCCCGGGGACAGGGAAAAGCACAGATACGCAGTATTTT.

This chain uses TRBV6-5 with TRBJ1-3; D is undetermined. Per the germline V gene, CDR1 is MNHEY and CDR2 is SVGAGI. The CDR3 runs 16 residues. Trimming shortened V by 0 bases and J by 3 bases, and 12 bases separated the two germline ends. The CDR3 protein is CASSYSDRGSGNTIYF. CDR3 coding DNA: TGTGCCAGCAGTTACTCGGACCGAGGGAGTGGAAACACCATATATTTT.

The chain couples TRBV18 to TRBJ2-3; D possibly corresponds to TRBD1 (5 bases). This CDR3 has 11 residues. In germline, CDR1 is KGHSH, CDR2 LQKENI. Trimming removed 4 bases from V and 6 bases from J, with 5 bases in between. CDR3 residues: CASSQGDTQYF. In nucleotides, the CDR3 is TGTGCCAGCTCACAGGGGGATACGCAGTATTTT.

The genes are TRBV19 and TRBJ1-2; D is perhaps TRBD1 (6 bases). The CDR3 length is 16 residues. Trimming left V 5 bases short and J 8 bases short, with 24 bases between. Germline V gene lookup returns CDR1 LNHDA and CDR2 SQIVND (reference sequence). CDR3: CASSRGYRELVWGYTF. CDR3 sequence (DNA): TGTGCCAGTAGTCGGGGTTACAGGGAGCTGGTTTGGGGCTACACCTTC. Based on the CDR3 plus reference TRBV19 and TRBJ1-2, the full variable domain is DGGITQSPKYLFRKEGQNVTLSCEQNLNHDAMYWYRQDPGQGLRLIYYSQIVNDFQKGDIAEGYSVSREKKESFPLTVTSAQKNPTAFYLCASSRGYRELVWGYTFGSGTRLTVV.